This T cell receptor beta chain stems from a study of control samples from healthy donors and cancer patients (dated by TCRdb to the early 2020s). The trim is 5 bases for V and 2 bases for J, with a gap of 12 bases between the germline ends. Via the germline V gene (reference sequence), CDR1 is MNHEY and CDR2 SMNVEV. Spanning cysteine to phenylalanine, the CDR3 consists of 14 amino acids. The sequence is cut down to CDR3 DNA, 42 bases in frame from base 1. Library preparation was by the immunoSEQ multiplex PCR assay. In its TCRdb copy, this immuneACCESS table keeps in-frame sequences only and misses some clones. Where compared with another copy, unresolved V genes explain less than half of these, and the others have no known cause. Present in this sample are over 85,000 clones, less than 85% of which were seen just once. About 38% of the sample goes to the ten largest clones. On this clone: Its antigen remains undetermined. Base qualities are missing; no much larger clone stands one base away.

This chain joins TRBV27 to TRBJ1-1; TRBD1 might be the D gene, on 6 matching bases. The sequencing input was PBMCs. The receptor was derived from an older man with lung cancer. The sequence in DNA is TGTGCCAGCAGTCCCGGGGGCCACAACACTGAAGCTTTCTTT. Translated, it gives CASSPGGHNTEAFF.